One and the same sample provided the 27 T cell receptor beta chains below, sequenced in a study of CD8+ T cells in alopecia areata. RNA extraction and reverse transcription yielded cDNA as sequencing template. Produced via immunoSEQ multiplex PCR; TCRdb's table is partial and in-frame only. The sample has more than 100,000 clones; about 50% are singletons. Treatment given: oral pan-JAK inhibitor, 5-10 mg twice daily. Sample: CD4+ T cells sorted from blood, taken at week 4, from a patient treated with tofacitinib. The receptors were gathered from a human donor with alopecia areata.

V gene TRBV6-5 combines with J gene TRBJ1-2; unclear D gene. Germline loops: CDR1 MNHEY, CDR2 SVGAGI. Between the trimmed V and J ends, which lost 2 bases and 6 bases, there was a span of 10 bases. The CDR3 is 13 residues long. The CDR3 here is CASSYEGIDGYTF. Written as DNA, the CDR3 is TGTGCCAGCAGTTACGAGGGAATCGATGGCTACACCTTC.

CDR3 in amino acids: CSAPGTGYTGELFF. DNA of the CDR3: TGCAGCGCCCCCGGGACGGGGTACACCGGGGAGCTGTTTTTT. The genes are TRBV29-1 and TRBJ2-2, with D possibly being TRBD1 or TRBD2 (5 bases each). Germline loops: CDR1 SQVTM, CDR2 ANQGSEA. V lost 7 bases to trimming and J lost 3 bases, with 15 bases between them. The CDR3 loop spans 14 amino acids.

The rearrangement joins TRBV2 to TRBJ2-2, with D tentatively TRBD1 (6 bases). V lost 6 bases to trimming and J lost 0 bases, with 8 bases between them. The V gene's germline CDR1 is SNHLY and CDR2 FYNNEI. The CDR3 is made up of 14 amino acids. DNA of the CDR3: TGTGCCAGCAGGGGACAAACGAACACCGGGGAGCTGTTTTTT. Amino acids: CASRGQTNTGELFF.

This clone was seen only a few times. This sequence joins TRBV5-6 and TRBJ2-6; D gene ambiguous. In germline, CDR1 is SGHDT, CDR2 YYEEEE. CDR3 length: 19 amino acids. V was shortened by 0 bases and J by 0 bases, with 16 bases between the two germline ends. Written as DNA, the CDR3 is TGTGCCAGCAGCTTGGCTTCGGTAACCAGGACCTCTGGGGCCAACGTCCTGACTTTC. It is translated as CASSLASVTRTSGANVLTF.

The chain couples TRBV2 to TRBJ2-1, with D perhaps matching TRBD1 (6 bases). Germline CDR1 and CDR2: SNHLY and FYNNEI. The CDR3 contains 15 residues. V was cut by 7 bases and J by 1 base, with 14 bases left in between. CDR3 region: CASKTGQPSYNEQFF. CDR3 coding DNA: TGTGCCAGCAAGACTGGACAGCCGTCCTACAATGAGCAGTTCTTC.

This clone was observed a handful of times. This chain links TRBV29-1 with TRBJ1-5, with TRBD1 matching 7 bases. Trimming at V came to 5 bases and at J to 4 bases, leaving 8 bases not matched to a gene. CDR3 length equals 14 residues. Germline-derived CDR1 and CDR2 are SQVTM and ANQGSEA. The CDR3 coding sequence is TGCAGCGTTATGGCAGGGGGACGGAATCAGCCCCAGCATTTT. It encodes CSVMAGGRNQPQHF.

By frequency in the sample, this clone is medium-sized. The chain recombines TRBV18 with TRBJ2-4, with D possibly being TRBD1 or TRBD2 (5 bases each). Germline-derived CDR1 and CDR2 are KGHSH and LQKENI. This CDR3 comprises 16 residues. V was pared by 0 bases and J by 1 base, with 10 bases between. Here the CDR3 reads CASSPPGRVAKNIQYF. The CDR3 coding sequence is TGTGCCAGCTCACCACCGGGGCGGGTGGCCAAAAACATTCAGTACTTC.

The chain joins TRBV4-1 to TRBJ1-4; D ambiguous. The germline V gene encodes CDR1 MGHRA and CDR2 YSYEKL. This CDR3 is 18 amino acids long. V lost 3 bases to trimming and J lost 5 bases, with 22 bases between them. CDR3 region: CASSQTRILPTANEKLFF. The CDR3, as DNA: TGCGCCAGCAGCCAGACGAGAATTCTACCAACGGCAAATGAAAAACTGTTTTTT.

This clone was seen only a few times. The chain has TRBV11-1 and TRBJ2-1; D unresolved. Per germline, CDR1 SGHAT and CDR2 FQDESV (reference sequence). This CDR3 comprises 14 residues. Trimming took off 0 bases at V and 5 bases at J, with 8 bases between the two ends. The CDR3 DNA sequence: TGTGCCAGCAGCTTAGCTGGGATAGACAATGAGCAGTTCTTC. It translates to CASSLAGIDNEQFF.

This chain joins TRBV30 and TRBJ1-1; 7 positions match TRBD1. CDR1 is GTSNPN and CDR2 is SVGIG in the germline V gene (reference sequence). CDR3 length: 14 residues. Trimming cost V 1 base and J 1 base; bases outside gene matches: 3. CDR3 loop: CAWSAGQPNTEAFF. As DNA, the CDR3 is TGTGCCTGGAGTGCGGGACAGCCGAACACTGAAGCTTTCTTT.

This clone was seen more than once but under ten times. The CDR3 coding sequence is TGTGCCTGGAGTCCCCTACTAGCGGGGGTCTACAATGAGCAGTTCTTC. As protein: CAWSPLLAGVYNEQFF. V and J are TRBV30 and TRBJ2-1; 11 nucleotides match TRBD2. Germline V gene sequence: CDR1 GTSNPN, CDR2 SVGIG (reference sequence). V dropped 2 bases and J dropped 3; count of bases not matched to a gene: 6. CDR3 length: 16 amino acids.

The gene calls are TRBV29-1 and TRBJ1-5; D not certain. The CDR3 runs 12 residues. Trimming took 7 bases from V and 2 from J, leaving 9 bases between them. Germline V gene data show CDR1 as SQVTM and CDR2 as ANQGSEA. The CDR3 spells CSANTGNQPQHF. The CDR3 nucleotides read TGCAGCGCAAACACTGGCAATCAGCCCCAGCATTTT.

Only a few counts were recorded for this clone. Possible read error: a much larger clone is one base away. V and J are TRBV27 and TRBJ2-1, with D hard to call. This CDR3 region has 11 residues. Germline V CDR1 and CDR2: MNHEY, SMNVEV (reference sequence). V was cut by 6 bases and J by 3 bases, with 3 bases left in between. In DNA, the CDR3 is TGTGCCAGCAGCTTCTACAATGAGCAGTTCTTC. Translating gives CASSFYNEQFF.

This clone was counted many times. This chain links TRBV6-6 with TRBJ2-1; D uncertain. CDR1 is MNHNY, CDR2 SVGAGI, per germline (reference sequence). The V and J ends lost 7 bases and 5 bases respectively, with 6 bases between them. The CDR3 spans 11 residues. This CDR3 reads CASTMDNEQFF. CDR3 DNA sequence: TGTGCCAGCACCATGGACAATGAGCAGTTCTTC.

The J gene is TRBJ1-4, the V gene TRBV9; D gene unclear. Deletions cut 4 bases from V and 0 bases from J, with 10 bases between. Germline V gene data show CDR1 as SGDLS and CDR2 as YYNGEE. CDR3 size: 15 residues. The CDR3 sequence is CASSPREATNEKLFF. CDR3 coding DNA: TGTGCCAGCAGCCCCCGAGAGGCAACTAATGAAAAACTGTTTTTT.

This clone has a count of ten or more. The genes are TRBV7-2 and TRBJ2-4; TRBD2 aligns across 7 bases. The length of the CDR3 is 17 residues. Per the germline V gene, CDR1 is SGHTA and CDR2 is FQGNSA. V was pared by 1 base and J by 2 bases, with 8 bases of the junction left unmatched. The CDR3 nucleotides are TGTGCCAGCAGCTTAGGCGGGTCGGGAGGACCCAAAAACATTCAGTACTTC. Translated: CASSLGGSGGPKNIQYF.

The gene calls are TRBV18 and TRBJ1-1; the D is unclear. Trimming left V 6 bases short and J 1 base short, with 15 bases between. Germline values: CDR1 KGHSH, CDR2 LQKENI. The CDR3 loop spans 15 amino acids. The CDR3 DNA reads as TGTGCCAGCTCCTCACAAGGACGGGGGAACACTGAAGCTTTCTTT. It translates to CASSSQGRGNTEAFF.

This sequence joins TRBV18 and TRBJ1-2, with TRBD1 matching 7 bases. CDR3 size: 13 residues. The J segment lost 5 bases and the V segment lost 3 bases, leaving 3 bases of the junction unmatched. Germline loops: CDR1 KGHSH, CDR2 LQKENI. In DNA, the CDR3 is TGTGCCAGCTCACCCGGGACAGAGTATGGCTACACCTTC. This sequence encodes CASSPGTEYGYTF.

The V and J genes are TRBV7-2 and TRBJ1-5; tentatively, D is TRBD1 (5 bases). Trimming cost V 5 bases and J 4 bases, with 18 bases left between them. The CDR3 has 16 residues. Germline CDR1 SGHTA, CDR2 FQGNSA. CDR3 coding DNA: TGTGCCAGCAGCGCCACCGGGACCAGGCTTAATCAGCCCCAGCATTTT. Its protein product is CASSATGTRLNQPQHF.

This clone came up a few times. The V gene is TRBV2, the J gene TRBJ1-4; TRBD1 matches 7 bases. Germline loops: CDR1 SNHLY, CDR2 FYNNEI. This CDR3 contains 14 residues. The V segment lost 5 bases and the J segment 5 bases; nucleotides outside the gene matches: 5. The CDR3 spells CASSLQGSNEKLFF. The CDR3 nucleotides are TGTGCCAGCAGTTTACAGGGGAGCAATGAAAAACTGTTTTTT.

This chain connects TRBV6-5 to TRBJ2-2, with D unresolved. The CDR3 is 13 amino acids. Trimming stripped 5 bases from V and 6 bases from J, with 10 bases between. Germline V gene sequence: CDR1 MNHEY, CDR2 SVGAGI. For the CDR3, the DNA is TGTGCCAGCAGTCGACCCCCCTCCGGGGAGCTGTTTTTT. The encoded protein is CASSRPPSGELFF.

The chain is built from TRBV27 and TRBJ2-7; 15 bases are a match to TRBD2. The CDR3 contains 15 residues. The ends lost 8 bases at V and 2 bases at J; junction bases unmatched: 4. Germline loops: CDR1 MNHEY, CDR2 SMNVEV (reference sequence). DNA of the CDR3: TGTGCCAGCGGGACTAGCGGGAGGCCTCCCTACGAGCAGTACTTC. This codes for CASGTSGRPPYEQYF.

The chain is built from TRBV6-5 and TRBJ2-3; 9 positions match TRBD2. The J segment lost 7 bases and the V segment lost 4 bases, leaving 9 bases of the junction unmatched. This CDR3 comprises 15 residues. Germline lookup yields CDR1 MNHEY and CDR2 SVGAGI. The CDR3 bases are TGTGCCAGCAGTTTCGAGCGGGGGGTCAGAAATACGCAGTATTTT. Translation: CASSFERGVRNTQYF.

V usage is TRBV2 and J usage is TRBJ1-2, with TRBD1 matching over 12 bases. Germline V gene lookup returns CDR1 SNHLY and CDR2 FYNNEI. V trimming: 6 bases; J trimming: 4 bases; junction bases outside the gene matches: 3. The CDR3 loop spans 14 amino acids. The DNA for the CDR3 is TGTGCCAGCAGAGGGACAGGGGGCGCCTATGGCTACACCTTC. It specifies CASRGTGGAYGYTF.

The rearrangement links TRBV7-9 to TRBJ1-1; 7 nucleotides match TRBD1. Germline loops: CDR1 SEHNR, CDR2 FQNEAQ (reference sequence). The V segment lost 5 bases and the J segment 0 bases; nucleotides outside the gene matches: 6. The CDR3 consists of 15 residues. CDR3 region: CASSAYRGLNTEAFF. Written as DNA, the CDR3 is TGTGCCAGCAGCGCCTACAGGGGACTGAACACTGAAGCTTTCTTT.

This clone was detected a few times. The gene calls are TRBV30 and TRBJ2-2; 9 bases map to TRBD1. The CDR3 length is 17 residues. The V and J ends lost 1 base and 1 base, in that order; junction bases with no gene match: 7. Looked up from germline, CDR1 is GTSNPN and CDR2 is SVGIG (reference sequence). The chain's CDR3 is CAWSATDRGMNTGELFF. Here the CDR3 DNA reads TGTGCCTGGAGTGCCACCGACAGGGGGATGAACACCGGGGAGCTGTTTTTT.

The sample holds a few counts of this clone. This chain connects TRBV5-1 to TRBJ2-3; the match to TRBD2 covers 10 bases. Germline CDR1 reads SGHRS; CDR2 reads YFSETQ. Trimming removed 3 bases from V and 4 bases from J; junction bases left unmatched: 5. This CDR3 has 15 amino acids. CDR3 protein: CASSSSGGPADTQYF. Written as DNA, the CDR3 is TGCGCCAGCAGCTCTAGCGGGGGTCCCGCAGATACGCAGTATTTT.